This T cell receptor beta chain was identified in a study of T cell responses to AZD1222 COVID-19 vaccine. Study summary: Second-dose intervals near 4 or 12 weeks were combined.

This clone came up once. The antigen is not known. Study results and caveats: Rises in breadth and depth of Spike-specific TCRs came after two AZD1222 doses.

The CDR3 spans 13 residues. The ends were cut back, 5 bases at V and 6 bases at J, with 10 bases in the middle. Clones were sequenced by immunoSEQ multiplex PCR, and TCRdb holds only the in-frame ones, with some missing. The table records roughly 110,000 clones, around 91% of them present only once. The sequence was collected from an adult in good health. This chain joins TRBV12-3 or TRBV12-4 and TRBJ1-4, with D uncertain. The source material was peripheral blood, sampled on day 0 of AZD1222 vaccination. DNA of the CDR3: TGTGCCAGCAGTGGAGGGCAGGATGAAAAACTGTTTTTT. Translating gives CASSGGQDEKLFF.